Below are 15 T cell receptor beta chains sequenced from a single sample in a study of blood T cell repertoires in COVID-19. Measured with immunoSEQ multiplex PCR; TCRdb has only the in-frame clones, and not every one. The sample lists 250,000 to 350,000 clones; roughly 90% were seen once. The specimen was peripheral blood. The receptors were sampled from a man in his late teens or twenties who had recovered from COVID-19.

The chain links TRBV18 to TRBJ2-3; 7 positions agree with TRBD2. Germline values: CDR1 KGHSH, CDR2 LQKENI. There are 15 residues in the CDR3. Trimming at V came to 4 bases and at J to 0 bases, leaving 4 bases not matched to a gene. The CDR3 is CASSLSGVSTDTQYF. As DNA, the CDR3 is TGTGCCAGCTCACTAAGCGGGGTTAGCACAGATACGCAGTATTTT.

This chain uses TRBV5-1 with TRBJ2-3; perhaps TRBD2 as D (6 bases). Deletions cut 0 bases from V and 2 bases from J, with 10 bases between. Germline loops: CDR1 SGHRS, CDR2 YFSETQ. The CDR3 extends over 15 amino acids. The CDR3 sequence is CASSLDGSPTDTQYF. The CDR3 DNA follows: TGCGCCAGCAGCTTGGACGGGAGCCCCACAGATACGCAGTATTTT.

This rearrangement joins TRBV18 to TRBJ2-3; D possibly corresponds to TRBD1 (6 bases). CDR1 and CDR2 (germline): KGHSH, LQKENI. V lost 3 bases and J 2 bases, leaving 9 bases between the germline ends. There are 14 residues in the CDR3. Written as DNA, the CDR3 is TGTGCCAGCTCACCGACAGGAGACACAGATACGCAGTATTTT. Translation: CASSPTGDTDTQYF.

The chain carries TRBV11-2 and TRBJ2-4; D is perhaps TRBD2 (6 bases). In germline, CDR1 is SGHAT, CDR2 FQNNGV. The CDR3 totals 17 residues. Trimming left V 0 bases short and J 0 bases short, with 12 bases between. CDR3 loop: CASSLEAGLEAKNIQYF. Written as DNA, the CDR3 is TGTGCCAGCAGCTTAGAGGCGGGGCTGGAAGCCAAAAACATTCAGTACTTC.

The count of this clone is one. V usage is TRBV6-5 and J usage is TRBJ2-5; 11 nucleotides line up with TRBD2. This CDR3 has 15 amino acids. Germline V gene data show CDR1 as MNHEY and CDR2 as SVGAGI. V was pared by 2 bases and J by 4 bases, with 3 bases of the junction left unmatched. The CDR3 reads CASSYRLAGGETQYF. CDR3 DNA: TGTGCCAGCAGTTACCGCCTAGCGGGAGGAGAGACCCAGTACTTC.

The CDR3 here is CASSPDDFYF. The CDR3 nucleotides are TGTGCCAGCAGCCCTGACGACTTTTACTTC. The chain is built from TRBV12-1 and TRBJ2-5; the table calls TRBD2, which could not be checked here. TRBV12-1 is a pseudogene locus. The CDR3 has 10 residues.

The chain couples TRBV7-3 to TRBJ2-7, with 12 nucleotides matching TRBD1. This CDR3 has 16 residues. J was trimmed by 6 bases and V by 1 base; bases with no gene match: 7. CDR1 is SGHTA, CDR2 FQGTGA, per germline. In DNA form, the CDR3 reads TGTGCCAGCAGCTTAAATCGTGGGGACAGGGGGCTCGAGCAGTACTTC. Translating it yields CASSLNRGDRGLEQYF.

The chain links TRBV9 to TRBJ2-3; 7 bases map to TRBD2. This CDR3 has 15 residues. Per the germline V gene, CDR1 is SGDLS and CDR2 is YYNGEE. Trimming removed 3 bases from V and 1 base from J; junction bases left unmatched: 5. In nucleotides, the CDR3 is TGTGCCAGCAGCGAGGGTCTAGCGGGCACAGATACGCAGTATTTT. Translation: CASSEGLAGTDTQYF.

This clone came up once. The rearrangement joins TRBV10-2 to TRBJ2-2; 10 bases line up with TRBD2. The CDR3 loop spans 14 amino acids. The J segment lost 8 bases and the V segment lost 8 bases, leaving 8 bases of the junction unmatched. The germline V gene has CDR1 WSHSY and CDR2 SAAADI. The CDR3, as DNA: TGCGCCAGCCGAGCGGGGGGGCCGGGAGGGGAGCTGTTTTTT. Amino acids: CASRAGGPGGELFF.

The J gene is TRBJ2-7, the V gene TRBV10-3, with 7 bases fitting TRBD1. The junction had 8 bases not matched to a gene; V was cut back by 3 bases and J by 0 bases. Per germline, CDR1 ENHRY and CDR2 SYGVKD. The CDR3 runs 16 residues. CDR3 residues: CAISDPPAGGSYEQYF. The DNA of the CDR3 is TGTGCCATCAGTGACCCCCCGGCAGGGGGCTCCTACGAGCAGTACTTC.

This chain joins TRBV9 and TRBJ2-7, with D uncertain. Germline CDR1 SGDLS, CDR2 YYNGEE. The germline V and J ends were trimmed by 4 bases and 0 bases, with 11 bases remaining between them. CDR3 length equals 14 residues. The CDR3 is CASSPYRVSYEQYF. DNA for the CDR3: TGTGCCAGCAGCCCCTATCGGGTCTCCTACGAGCAGTACTTC. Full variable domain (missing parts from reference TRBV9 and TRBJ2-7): DSGVTQTPKHLITATGQRVTLRCSPRSGDLSVYWYQQSLDQGLQFLIQYYNGEERAKGNILERFSAQQFPDLHSELNLSSLELGDSALYFCASSPYRVSYEQYFGPGTRLTVT.

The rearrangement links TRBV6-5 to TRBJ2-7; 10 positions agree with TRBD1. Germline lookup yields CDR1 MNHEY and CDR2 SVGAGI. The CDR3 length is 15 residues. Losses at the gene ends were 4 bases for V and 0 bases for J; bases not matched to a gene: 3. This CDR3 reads CASSSGQGNSYEQYF. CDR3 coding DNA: TGTGCCAGCAGTTCGGGACAGGGGAACTCCTACGAGCAGTACTTC.

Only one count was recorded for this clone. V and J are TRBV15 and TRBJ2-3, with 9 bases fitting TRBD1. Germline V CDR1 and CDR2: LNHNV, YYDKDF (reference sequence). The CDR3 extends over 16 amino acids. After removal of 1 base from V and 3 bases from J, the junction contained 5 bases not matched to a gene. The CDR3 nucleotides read TGTGCCACCAGCAGAGCTCCGGGACAGGGAACAGATACGCAGTATTTT. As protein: CATSRAPGQGTDTQYF. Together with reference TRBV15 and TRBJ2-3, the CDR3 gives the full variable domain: DAMVIQNPRYQVTQFGKPVTLSCSQTLNHNVMYWYQQKSSQAPKLLFHYYDKDFNNEADTPDNFQSRRPNTSFCFLDIRSPGLGDTAMYLCATSRAPGQGTDTQYFGPGTRLTVL.

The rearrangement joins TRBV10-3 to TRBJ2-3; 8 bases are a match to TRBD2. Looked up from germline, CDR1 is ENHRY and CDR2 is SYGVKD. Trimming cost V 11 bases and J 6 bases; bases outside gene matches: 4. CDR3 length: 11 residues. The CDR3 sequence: CAVREGDTQYF. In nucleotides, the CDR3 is TGTGCCGTCCGGGAGGGGGATACGCAGTATTTT.

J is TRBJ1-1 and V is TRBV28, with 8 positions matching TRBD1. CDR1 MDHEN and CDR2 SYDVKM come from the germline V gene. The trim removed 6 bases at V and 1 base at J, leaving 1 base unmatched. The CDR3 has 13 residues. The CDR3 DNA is TGTGCCAGCAGCGGACAGGGGAACACTGAAGCTTTCTTT. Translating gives CASSGQGNTEAFF.